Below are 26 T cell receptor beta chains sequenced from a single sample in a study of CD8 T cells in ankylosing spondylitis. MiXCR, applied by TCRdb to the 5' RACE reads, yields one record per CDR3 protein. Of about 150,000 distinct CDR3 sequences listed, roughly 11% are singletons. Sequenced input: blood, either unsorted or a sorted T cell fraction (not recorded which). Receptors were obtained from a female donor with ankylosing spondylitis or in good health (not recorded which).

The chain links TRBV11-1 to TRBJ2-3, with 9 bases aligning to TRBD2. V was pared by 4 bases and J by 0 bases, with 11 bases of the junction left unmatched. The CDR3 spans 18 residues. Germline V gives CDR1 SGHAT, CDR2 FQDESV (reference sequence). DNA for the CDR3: TGTGCCAGCAGCTACGCTTTCGGGACTAGCAAAAGCACAGATACGCAGTATTTT. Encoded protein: CASSYAFGTSKSTDTQYF.

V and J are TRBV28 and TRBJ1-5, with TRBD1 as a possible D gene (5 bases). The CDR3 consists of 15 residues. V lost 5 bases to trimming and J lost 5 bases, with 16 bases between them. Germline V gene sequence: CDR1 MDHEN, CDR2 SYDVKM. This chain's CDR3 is CASSTEGSPDQPQHF. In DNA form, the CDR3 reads TGTGCCAGCAGTACCGAGGGGAGTCCGGATCAGCCCCAGCATTTT.

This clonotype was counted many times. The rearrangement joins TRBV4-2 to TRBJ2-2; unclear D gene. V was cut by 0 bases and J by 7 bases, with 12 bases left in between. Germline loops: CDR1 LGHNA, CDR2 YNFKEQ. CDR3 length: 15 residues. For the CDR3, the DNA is TGTGCCAGCAGCCAAGATCGAAACAGAATCGGGGAGCTGTTTTTT. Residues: CASSQDRNRIGELFF.

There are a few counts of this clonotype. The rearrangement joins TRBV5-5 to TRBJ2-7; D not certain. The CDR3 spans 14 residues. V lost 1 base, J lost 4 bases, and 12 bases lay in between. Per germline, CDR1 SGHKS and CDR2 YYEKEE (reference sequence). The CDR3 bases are TGTGCCAGCAGCTTGTGGGTAGCTGAGTACGAGCAGTACTTC. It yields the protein CASSLWVAEYEQYF.

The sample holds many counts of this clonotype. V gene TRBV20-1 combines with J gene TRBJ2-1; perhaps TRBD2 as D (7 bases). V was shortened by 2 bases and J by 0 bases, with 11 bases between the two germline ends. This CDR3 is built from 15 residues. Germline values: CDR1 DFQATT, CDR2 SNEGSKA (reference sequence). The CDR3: CSARRGGGSYNEQFF. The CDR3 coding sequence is TGCAGTGCTAGAAGAGGGGGGGGCTCCTACAATGAGCAGTTCTTC.

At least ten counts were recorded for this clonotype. As DNA, the CDR3 is TGCGCCAGCAGCCCCTCTTCCGGGACCCCCGTTGGCAATGAGCAGTTCTTC. Its protein product is CASSPSSGTPVGNEQFF. The chain couples TRBV5-1 to TRBJ2-1; D assignment may be TRBD1 or TRBD2 (5 bases each). V dropped 4 bases and J dropped 6 bases, with 23 bases sitting between them. The CDR3 sequence is 17 residues long. Germline V CDR1 and CDR2: SGHRS, YFSETQ.

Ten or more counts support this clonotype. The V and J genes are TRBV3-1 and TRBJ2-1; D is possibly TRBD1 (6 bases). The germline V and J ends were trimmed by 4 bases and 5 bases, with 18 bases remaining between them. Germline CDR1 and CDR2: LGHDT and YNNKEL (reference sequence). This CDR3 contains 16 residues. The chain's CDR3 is CASSPRDGGRNNEQFF. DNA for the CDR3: TGTGCCAGCAGCCCCCGTGATGGGGGCCGGAACAATGAGCAGTTCTTC.

The DNA for the CDR3 is TGTGCCAGCAGTTTGCCGACAGGGGTAAATTCACCCCTCCACTTT. Translated, it gives CASSLPTGVNSPLHF. V usage is TRBV28 and J usage is TRBJ1-6; 8 bases are a match to TRBD1. The CDR3 has 15 amino acids. Germline values: CDR1 MDHEN, CDR2 SYDVKM. V gave up 3 bases and J gave up 7 bases; unmatched junction bases: 5.

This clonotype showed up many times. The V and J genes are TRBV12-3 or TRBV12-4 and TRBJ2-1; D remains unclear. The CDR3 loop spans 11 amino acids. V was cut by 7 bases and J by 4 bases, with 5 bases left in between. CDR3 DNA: TGTGCCAGCATTCGGTACAATGAGCAGTTCTTC. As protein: CASIRYNEQFF.

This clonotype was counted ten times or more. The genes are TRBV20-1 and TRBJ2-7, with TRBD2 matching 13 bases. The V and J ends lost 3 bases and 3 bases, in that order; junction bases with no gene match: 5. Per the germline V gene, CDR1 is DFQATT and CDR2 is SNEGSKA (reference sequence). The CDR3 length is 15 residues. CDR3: CSARGLAGRLYEQYF. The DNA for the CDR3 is TGCAGTGCTAGGGGACTAGCGGGGCGCCTCTACGAGCAGTACTTC.

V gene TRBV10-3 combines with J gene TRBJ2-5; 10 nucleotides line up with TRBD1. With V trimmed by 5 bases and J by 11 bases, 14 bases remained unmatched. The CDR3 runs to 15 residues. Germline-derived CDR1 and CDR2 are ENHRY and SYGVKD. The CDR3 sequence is CAISSSPGQGTPQYF. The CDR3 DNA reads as TGTGCCATCAGTTCTTCTCCGGGACAGGGGACGCCGCAGTACTTC.

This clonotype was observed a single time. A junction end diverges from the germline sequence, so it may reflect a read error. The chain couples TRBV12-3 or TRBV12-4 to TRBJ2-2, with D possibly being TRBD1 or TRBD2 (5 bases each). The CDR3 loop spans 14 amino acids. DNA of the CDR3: TGTGTCAGCAGTTTTGGGGGGAACACCGGGGAGCTGTTTTTT. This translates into CVSSFGGNTGELFF.

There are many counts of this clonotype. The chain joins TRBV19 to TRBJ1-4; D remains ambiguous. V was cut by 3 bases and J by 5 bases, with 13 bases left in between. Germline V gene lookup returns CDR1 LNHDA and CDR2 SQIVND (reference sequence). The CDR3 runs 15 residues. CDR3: CASSMGRSTNEKLFF. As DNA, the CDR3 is TGTGCCAGTAGTATGGGGAGGAGCACGAATGAAAAACTGTTTTTT.

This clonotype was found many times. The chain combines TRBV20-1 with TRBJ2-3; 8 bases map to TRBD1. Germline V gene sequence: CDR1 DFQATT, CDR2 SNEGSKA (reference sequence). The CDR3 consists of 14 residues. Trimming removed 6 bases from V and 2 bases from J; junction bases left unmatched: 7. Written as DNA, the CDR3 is TGCAGTGCCTCGAGACAGGGGCTCACAGATACGCAGTATTTT. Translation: CSASRQGLTDTQYF.

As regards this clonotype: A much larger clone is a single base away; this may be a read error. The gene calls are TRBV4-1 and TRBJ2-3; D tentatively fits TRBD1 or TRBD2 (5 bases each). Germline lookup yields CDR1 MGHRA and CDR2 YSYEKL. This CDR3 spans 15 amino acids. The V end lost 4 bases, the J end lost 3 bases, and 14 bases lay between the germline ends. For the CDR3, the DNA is TGCGCCAGCAGCCGGCAAGGGACCCCGACAGATACGCAGTATTTT. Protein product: CASSRQGTPTDTQYF.

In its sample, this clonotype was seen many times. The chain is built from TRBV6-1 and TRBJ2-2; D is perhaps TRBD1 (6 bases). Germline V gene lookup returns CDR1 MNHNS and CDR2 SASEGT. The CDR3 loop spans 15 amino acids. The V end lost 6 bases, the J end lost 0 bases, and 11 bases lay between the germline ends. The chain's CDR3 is CASSLDSANTGELFF. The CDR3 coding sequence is TGTGCCAGCAGCCTGGACAGCGCGAACACCGGGGAGCTGTTTTTT.

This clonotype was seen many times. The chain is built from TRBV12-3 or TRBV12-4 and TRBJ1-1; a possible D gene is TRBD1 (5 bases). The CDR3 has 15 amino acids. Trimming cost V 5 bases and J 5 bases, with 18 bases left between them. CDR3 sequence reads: CASSLTGTRGTEAFF. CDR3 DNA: TGTGCCAGCAGTCTTACCGGGACTAGGGGTACTGAAGCTTTCTTT.

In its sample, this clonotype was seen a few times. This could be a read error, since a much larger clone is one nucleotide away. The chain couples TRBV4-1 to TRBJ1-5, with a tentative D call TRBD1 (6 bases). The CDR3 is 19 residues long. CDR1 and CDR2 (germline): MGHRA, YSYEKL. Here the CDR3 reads CASSHTPGHRTGSNQLQHF. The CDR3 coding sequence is TGCGCCAGCAGCCATACACCGGGACATCGGACGGGAAGCAATCAGCTCCAGCATTTT.

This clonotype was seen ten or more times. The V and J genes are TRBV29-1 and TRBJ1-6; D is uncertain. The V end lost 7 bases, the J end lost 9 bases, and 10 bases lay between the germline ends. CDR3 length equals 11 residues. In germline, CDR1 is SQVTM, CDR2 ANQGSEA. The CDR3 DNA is TGCAGCGCGAGTAGTCCTTCACCCCTCCACTTT. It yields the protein CSASSPSPLHF.

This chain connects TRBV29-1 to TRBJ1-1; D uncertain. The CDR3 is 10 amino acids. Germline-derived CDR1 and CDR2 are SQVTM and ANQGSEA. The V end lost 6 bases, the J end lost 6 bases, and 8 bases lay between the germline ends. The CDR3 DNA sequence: TGCAGCGTCCGGAGCCCTGAAGCTTTCTTT. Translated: CSVRSPEAFF.

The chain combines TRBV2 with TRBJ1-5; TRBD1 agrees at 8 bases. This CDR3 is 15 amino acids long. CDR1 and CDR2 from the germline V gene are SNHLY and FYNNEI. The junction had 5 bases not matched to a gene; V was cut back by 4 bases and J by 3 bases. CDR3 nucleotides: TGTGCCAGCAGTGCAGACAGGGGCGACAATCAGCCCCAGCATTTT. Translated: CASSADRGDNQPQHF.

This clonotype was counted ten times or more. The CDR3 sequence: CSAGRGSSRYNEQFF. CDR3 nucleotides: TGCAGTGCCGGCCGAGGATCCTCACGCTACAATGAGCAGTTCTTC. The chain joins TRBV20-1 to TRBJ2-1; no reliable D call. CDR1 and CDR2 (germline): DFQATT, SNEGSKA (reference sequence). The V end was cut by 6 bases, the J end by 3 bases, with 18 bases between. CDR3 size: 15 residues.

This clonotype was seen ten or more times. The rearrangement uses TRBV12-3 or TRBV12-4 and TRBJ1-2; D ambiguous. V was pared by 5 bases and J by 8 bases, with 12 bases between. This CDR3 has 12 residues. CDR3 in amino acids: CASSPGGGGYTF. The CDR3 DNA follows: TGTGCCAGCAGTCCAGGTGGTGGGGGCTACACCTTC.

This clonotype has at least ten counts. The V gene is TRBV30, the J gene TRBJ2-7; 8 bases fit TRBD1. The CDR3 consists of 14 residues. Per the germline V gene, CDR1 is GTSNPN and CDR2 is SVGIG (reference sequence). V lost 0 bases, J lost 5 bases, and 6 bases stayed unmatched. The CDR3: CAWSVWTGRNEQYF. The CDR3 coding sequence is TGTGCCTGGAGTGTGTGGACAGGGAGGAACGAGCAGTACTTC.

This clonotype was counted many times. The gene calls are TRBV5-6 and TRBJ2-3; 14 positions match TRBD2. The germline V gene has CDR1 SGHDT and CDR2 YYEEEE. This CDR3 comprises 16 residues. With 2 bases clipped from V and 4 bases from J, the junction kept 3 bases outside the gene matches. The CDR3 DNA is TGTGCCAGCAGCTTAGGACTAGCGGGAGGCTCAGATACGCAGTATTTT. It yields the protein CASSLGLAGGSDTQYF.

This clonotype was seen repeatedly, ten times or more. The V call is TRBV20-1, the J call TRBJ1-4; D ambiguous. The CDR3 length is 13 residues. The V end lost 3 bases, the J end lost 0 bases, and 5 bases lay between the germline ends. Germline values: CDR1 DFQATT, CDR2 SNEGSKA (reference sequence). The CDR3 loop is CSASYATNEKLFF. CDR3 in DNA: TGCAGTGCTAGTTATGCAACTAATGAAAAACTGTTTTTT.